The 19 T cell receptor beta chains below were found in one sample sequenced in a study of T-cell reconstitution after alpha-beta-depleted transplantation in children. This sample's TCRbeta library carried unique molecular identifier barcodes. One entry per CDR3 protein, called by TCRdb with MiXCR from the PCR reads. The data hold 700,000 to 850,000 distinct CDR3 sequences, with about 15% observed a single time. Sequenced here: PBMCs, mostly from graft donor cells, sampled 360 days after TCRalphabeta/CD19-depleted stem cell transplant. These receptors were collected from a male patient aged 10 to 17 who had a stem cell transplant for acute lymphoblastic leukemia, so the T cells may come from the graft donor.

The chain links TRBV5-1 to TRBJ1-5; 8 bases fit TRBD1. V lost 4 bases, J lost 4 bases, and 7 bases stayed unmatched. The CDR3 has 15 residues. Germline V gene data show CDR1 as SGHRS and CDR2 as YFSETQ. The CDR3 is CASSQGTGTNQPQHF. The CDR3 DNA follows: TGCGCCAGCAGCCAAGGGACAGGCACTAATCAGCCCCAGCATTTT.

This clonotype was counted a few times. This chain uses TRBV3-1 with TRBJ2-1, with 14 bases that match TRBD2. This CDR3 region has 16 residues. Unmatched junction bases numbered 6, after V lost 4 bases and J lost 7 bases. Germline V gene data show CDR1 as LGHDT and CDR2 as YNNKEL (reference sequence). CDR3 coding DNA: TGTGCCAGCAGCCGGGGGACTAGCGGGAGCCAGAATGAGCAGTTCTTC. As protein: CASSRGTSGSQNEQFF.

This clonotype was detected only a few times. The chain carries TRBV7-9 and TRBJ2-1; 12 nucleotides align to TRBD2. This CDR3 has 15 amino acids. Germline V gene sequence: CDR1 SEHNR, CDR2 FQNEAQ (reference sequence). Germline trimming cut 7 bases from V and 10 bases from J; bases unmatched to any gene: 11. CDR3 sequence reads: CASTPVLAGGPEQFF. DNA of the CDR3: TGTGCCAGCACCCCAGTACTAGCGGGAGGTCCCGAGCAGTTCTTC.

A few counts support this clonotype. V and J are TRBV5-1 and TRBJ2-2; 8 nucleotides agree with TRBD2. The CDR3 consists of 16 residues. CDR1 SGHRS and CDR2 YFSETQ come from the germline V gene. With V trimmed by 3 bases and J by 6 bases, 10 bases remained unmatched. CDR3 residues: CASSYQQREIAGELFF. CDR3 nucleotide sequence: TGCGCCAGCAGCTACCAGCAGCGGGAGATTGCCGGGGAGCTGTTTTTT. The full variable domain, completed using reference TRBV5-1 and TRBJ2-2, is KAGVTQTPRYLIKTRGQQVTLSCSPISGHRSVSWYQQTPGQGLQFLFEYFSETQRNKGNFPGRFSGRQFSNSRSEMNVSTLELGDSALYLCASSYQQREIAGELFFGEGSRLTVL.

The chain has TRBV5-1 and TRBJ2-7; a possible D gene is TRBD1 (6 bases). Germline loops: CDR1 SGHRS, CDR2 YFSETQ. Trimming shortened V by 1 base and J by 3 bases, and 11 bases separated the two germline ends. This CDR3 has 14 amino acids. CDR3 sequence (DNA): TGCGCCAGCAGCTTGTACCAGACAGGCTACGAGCAGTACTTC. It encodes CASSLYQTGYEQYF.

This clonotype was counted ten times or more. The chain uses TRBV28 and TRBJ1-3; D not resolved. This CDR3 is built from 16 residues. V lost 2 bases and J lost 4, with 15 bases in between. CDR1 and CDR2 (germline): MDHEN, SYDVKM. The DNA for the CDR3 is TGTGCCAGCAGTTTACCGGGAACCCGTAACGGAAACACCATATATTTT. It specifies CASSLPGTRNGNTIYF.

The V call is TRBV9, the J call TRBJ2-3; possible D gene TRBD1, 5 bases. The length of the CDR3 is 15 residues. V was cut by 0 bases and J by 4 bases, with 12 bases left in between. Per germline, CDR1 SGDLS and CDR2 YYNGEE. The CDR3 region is CASSVGGEGADTQYF. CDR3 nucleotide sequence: TGTGCCAGCAGCGTAGGTGGCGAAGGGGCAGATACGCAGTATTTT.

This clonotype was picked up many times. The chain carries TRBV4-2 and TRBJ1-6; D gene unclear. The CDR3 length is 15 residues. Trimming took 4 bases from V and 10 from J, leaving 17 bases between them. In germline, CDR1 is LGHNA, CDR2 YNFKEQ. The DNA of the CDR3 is TGTGCCAGCAGCCTCCTGGGTGGTCCCTCGTCACCCCTCCACTTT. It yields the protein CASSLLGGPSSPLHF.

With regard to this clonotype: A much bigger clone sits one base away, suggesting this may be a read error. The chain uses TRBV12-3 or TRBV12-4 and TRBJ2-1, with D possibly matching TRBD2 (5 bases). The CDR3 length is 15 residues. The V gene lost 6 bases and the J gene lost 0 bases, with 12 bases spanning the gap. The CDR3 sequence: CASSPSRSSYNEQFF. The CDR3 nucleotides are TGTGCCAGCAGCCCTAGCAGGAGCTCCTACAATGAGCAGTTCTTC.

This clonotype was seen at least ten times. CDR3 region: CSVGDRWEQYF. CDR3 in DNA: TGCAGCGTTGGGGACAGGTGGGAGCAGTACTTC. The chain links TRBV29-1 to TRBJ2-7; 8 bases agree with TRBD1. Germline trimming cut 4 bases from V and 7 bases from J; bases unmatched to any gene: 3. This CDR3 has 11 residues. CDR1 is SQVTM, CDR2 ANQGSEA, per germline.

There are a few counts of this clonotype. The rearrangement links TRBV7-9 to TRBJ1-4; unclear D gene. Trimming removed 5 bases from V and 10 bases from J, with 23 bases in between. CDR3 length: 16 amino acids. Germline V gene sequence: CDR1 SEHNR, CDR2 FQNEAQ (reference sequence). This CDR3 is CASSPPMAGHDSKLFF. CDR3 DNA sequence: TGTGCCAGCAGCCCACCGATGGCGGGCCATGACTCAAAACTGTTTTTT.

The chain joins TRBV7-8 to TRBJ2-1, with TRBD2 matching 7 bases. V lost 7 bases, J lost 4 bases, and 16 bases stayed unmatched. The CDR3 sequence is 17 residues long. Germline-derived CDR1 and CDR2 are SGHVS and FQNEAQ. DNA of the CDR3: TGTGCCAGCATCCCTCGGCCAAAGGGACTAACGTACAATGAGCAGTTCTTC. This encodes CASIPRPKGLTYNEQFF.

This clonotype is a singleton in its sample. The CDR3 DNA sequence: TGTGCCAGCAGTTTATTGAACAGGCGGGTGAAGCTGTTTTTT. Translation gives CASSLLNRRVKLFF. The chain has TRBV27 and TRBJ2-2, with D perhaps TRBD1 or TRBD2 (5 bases each). This CDR3 is built from 14 residues. V lost 1 base and J lost 12, with 15 bases in between. Germline CDR1 reads MNHEY; CDR2 reads SMNVEV (reference sequence).

CDR3 in DNA: TGCGCCAGCAGCTTGGTGGCTAGCGGCGAGCAGTACTTC. It is translated as CASSLVASGEQYF. The chain has TRBV5-1 and TRBJ2-7, with 7 bases that match TRBD2. J was trimmed by 6 bases and V by 0 bases; bases with no gene match: 3. Germline lookup yields CDR1 SGHRS and CDR2 YFSETQ. The CDR3 is 13 amino acids.

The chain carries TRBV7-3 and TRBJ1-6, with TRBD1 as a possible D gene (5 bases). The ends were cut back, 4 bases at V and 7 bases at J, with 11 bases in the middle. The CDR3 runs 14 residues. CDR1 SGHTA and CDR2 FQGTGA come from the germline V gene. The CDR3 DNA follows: TGTGCCAGCAGCTCCCAGCGGGGGAATTCACCCCTCCACTTT. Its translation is CASSSQRGNSPLHF.

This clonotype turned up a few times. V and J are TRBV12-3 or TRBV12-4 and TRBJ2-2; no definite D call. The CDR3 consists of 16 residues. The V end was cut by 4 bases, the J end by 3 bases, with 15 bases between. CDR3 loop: CASSSPEGRDTGELFF. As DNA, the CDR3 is TGTGCCAGCAGTTCCCCGGAAGGCCGTGACACCGGGGAGCTGTTTTTT.

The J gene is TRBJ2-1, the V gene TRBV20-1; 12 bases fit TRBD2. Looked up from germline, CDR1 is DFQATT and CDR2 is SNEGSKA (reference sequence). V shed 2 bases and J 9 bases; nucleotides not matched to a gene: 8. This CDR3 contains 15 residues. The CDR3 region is CSARSTSGRLVEQFF. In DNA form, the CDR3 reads TGCAGTGCTAGATCGACTAGCGGGAGACTGGTTGAGCAGTTCTTC.

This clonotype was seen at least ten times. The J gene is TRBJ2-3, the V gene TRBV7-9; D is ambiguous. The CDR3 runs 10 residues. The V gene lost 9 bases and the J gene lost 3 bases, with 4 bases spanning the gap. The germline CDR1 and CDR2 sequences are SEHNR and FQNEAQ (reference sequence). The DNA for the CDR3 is TGTGCCAGTCGTACAGATACGCAGTATTTT. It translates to CASRTDTQYF.

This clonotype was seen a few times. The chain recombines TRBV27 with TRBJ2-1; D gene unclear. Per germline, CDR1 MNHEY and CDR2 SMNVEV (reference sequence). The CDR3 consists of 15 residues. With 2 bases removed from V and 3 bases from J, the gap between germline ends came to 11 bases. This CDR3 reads CASSLVETHYNEQFF. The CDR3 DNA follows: TGTGCCAGCAGTTTAGTGGAGACTCACTACAATGAGCAGTTCTTC.